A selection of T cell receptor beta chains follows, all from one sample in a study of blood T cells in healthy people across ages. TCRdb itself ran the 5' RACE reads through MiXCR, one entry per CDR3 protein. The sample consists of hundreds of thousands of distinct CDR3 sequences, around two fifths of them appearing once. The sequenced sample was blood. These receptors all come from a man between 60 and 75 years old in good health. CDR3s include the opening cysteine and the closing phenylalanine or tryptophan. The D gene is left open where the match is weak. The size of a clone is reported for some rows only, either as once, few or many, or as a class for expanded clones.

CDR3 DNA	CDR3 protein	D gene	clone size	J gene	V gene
TGTGCCAGCAGCTTTAGCGGGTCCTACGAGCAGTACTTC	CASSFSGSYEQYF	TRBD2	many	TRBJ2-7	TRBV7-2
TGTGCCAGCAGCCAAGATCTTATTGCGGGGGGCACAGCAAATGAGCAGTTCTTC	CASSQDLIAGGTANEQFF	TRBD2	.	TRBJ2-1	TRBV3-1
TGTGCCAGCAGTTACAGTGCTGAGCGCACGAACACCGGGGAGCTGTTTTTT	CASSYSAERTNTGELFF	.	.	TRBJ2-2	TRBV6-2/TRBV6-3
TGTGCCAGCAGTCTCCGGGACAGGCCTGGTGGGGCCAACGTCCTGACTTTC	CASSLRDRPGGANVLTF	TRBD1	few	TRBJ2-6	TRBV6-1
TGCAGTGCTAAGACGGGTTCGGGACAGGGACTCCCCTATAATTCACCCCTCCACTTT	CSAKTGSGQGLPYNSPLHF	TRBD1	.	TRBJ1-6	TRBV20-1
TGTGCCAGCAGCAACCCCCTAGGGTTCTACGAGCAGTACTTC	CASSNPLGFYEQYF	.	.	TRBJ2-7	TRBV21-1
TGTGCCAGCAGCAACTACCCTTTTCGGGGCTGTTATCATGAGCAGTTCTTC	CASSNYPFRGCYHEQFF	.	.	TRBJ2-1	TRBV21-1
TGTGCCACCAGTGATACCGGGACAGGGTTGATTGAGCAGTTCTTC	CATSDTGTGLIEQFF	TRBD1	.	TRBJ2-1	TRBV24-1
TGCGCCAGCAGCCCGGAGACTAGAGCCTACGAGCAGTACTTC	CASSPETRAYEQYF	.	.	TRBJ2-7	TRBV4-3
TGTGCCAGCAGACCCGACAGGGGAGCAGATACGCAGTATTTT	CASRPDRGADTQYF	TRBD1	.	TRBJ2-3	TRBV12-3/TRBV12-4
TGTGCCTGGAGTGTAGACTGGGACAGGGGGTCTCTGAGGGCTTTCTTT	CAWSVDWDRGSLRAFF	TRBD1	.	TRBJ1-1	TRBV30
TGCAGCGTTAGCGTGGGGGGGGAGACCCAGTACTTC	CSVSVGGETQYF	TRBD2	.	TRBJ2-5	TRBV29-1
TGCAGTGCTAGTGGGGCCCAGAGGTACGAGCAGTACTTC	CSASGAQRYEQYF	.	few	TRBJ2-7	TRBV20-1
TGTGCCAGCAGTTTTAGGGGCGGGGGCGAGCAGTACTTC	CASSFRGGGEQYF	TRBD2	.	TRBJ2-7	TRBV28
TGTGCCAGCAGTTTAATCGGTCAGGATACCTACAATGAGCAGTTCTTC	CASSLIGQDTYNEQFF	.	.	TRBJ2-1	TRBV12-3/TRBV12-4
TGTGCCAGCAGTGAAAGTGCTGAGACAGGAAATGAAAAACTGTTTTTT	CASSESAETGNEKLFF	.	few	TRBJ1-4	TRBV25-1
TGCGCCAGCATCACAAGGGGGAGAGCCGGGGGGCGCTCACTTAAGGCTGGGGCCAACGTCCTGACTTTC	CASITRGRAGGRSLKAGANVLTF	.	.	TRBJ2-6	TRBV23-1
TGTGCCAGCAGTTTGATCCCCGGGACGAACACCGGGGAGCTGTTTTTT	CASSLIPGTNTGELFF	.	.	TRBJ2-2	TRBV12-3/TRBV12-4
TGCGCCAGCAGCCAAGATTGGCAGGTCCATCAGCCCCAGCATTTT	CASSQDWQVHQPQHF	.	few	TRBJ1-5	TRBV4-3
TGTGCCAGCAGTTGGGGGACAGGGGACTACGAGCAGTACTTC	CASSWGTGDYEQYF	TRBD1	.	TRBJ2-7	TRBV6-6
TGTGCCAGCAGCCGGACTAGCGGGCCGGATACGCAGTATTTT	CASSRTSGPDTQYF	TRBD2	.	TRBJ2-3	TRBV7-2
TGCAGTGCTAGCGGACAGGTCTCGGGAGATGCAACTAATGAAAAACTGTTTTTT	CSASGQVSGDATNEKLFF	TRBD1	few	TRBJ1-4	TRBV20-1
TGTGCCAGCAGCGCCCAGGGGGCCCAAGAGACCCAGTACTTC	CASSAQGAQETQYF	TRBD1	.	TRBJ2-5	TRBV9
TGTGCCAGAAGCTTGGACGGGGCCAACGTCCTGACTTTC	CARSLDGANVLTF	.	.	TRBJ2-6	TRBV5-3
TGTGCCAGCACCCAGGGGGGTTACTCCTACGAGCAGTACTTC	CASTQGGYSYEQYF	.	.	TRBJ2-7	TRBV7-3
TGCAGTGCTAGACCTACTAGTTTCGATACGCAGTATTTT	CSARPTSFDTQYF	.	.	TRBJ2-3	TRBV20-1
TGTGCCAGCAGCCCGGGACGGAGCTCTGGGGCCAACGTCCTGACTTTC	CASSPGRSSGANVLTF	.	many	TRBJ2-6	TRBV3-1